Below, 20 T cell receptor beta chains from the same sample are listed, as sequenced in a study of cytomegalovirus exposure and HLA in healthy donors. The PCR employed 60 Vbeta primers together with 13 Jbeta primers. Sequencing used immunoSEQ multiplex PCR; TCRdb keeps in-frame clones, though not all of them. This sample yields 200,000 to 250,000 clones, of which under 85% are seen a single time; about 1.7% belongs to the top ten. The sequencing input was PBMCs. The source is a man between 45 and 60 years old in good health and CMV-seronegative.

The gene calls are TRBV6-4 and TRBJ2-3, with a tentative D call TRBD2 (7 bases). Per the germline V gene, CDR1 is MRHNA and CDR2 is SNTAGT. V was cut by 5 bases and J by 4 bases, with 16 bases left in between. The CDR3 extends over 15 amino acids. As DNA, the CDR3 is TGTGCCAGCAGTATCGGGGGGCATGGGGCAGATACGCAGTATTTT. Its translation is CASSIGGHGADTQYF.

This chain uses TRBV28 with TRBJ1-1; 8 nucleotides match TRBD1. This CDR3 comprises 16 residues. The ends lost 2 bases at V and 4 bases at J; junction bases unmatched: 9. Germline CDR1 is MDHEN and CDR2 is SYDVKM. CDR3 sequence: CASSLIQNRGGTEAFF. The DNA for the CDR3 is TGTGCCAGCAGTTTAATTCAAAACAGGGGGGGCACTGAAGCTTTCTTT.

This chain joins TRBV7-9 and TRBJ2-2, with TRBD1 identical over 7 bases. Trimming cost V 4 bases and J 3 bases; bases outside gene matches: 8. The germline V gene encodes CDR1 SEHNR and CDR2 FQNEAQ (reference sequence). CDR3 size: 16 residues. The CDR3 loop is CASSSNRGRYTGELFF. The CDR3 DNA sequence: TGTGCCAGCAGCTCCAACAGGGGTAGATACACCGGGGAGCTGTTTTTT.

V usage is TRBV5-1 and J usage is TRBJ1-2, with a weak D call TRBD1 (5 bases). The CDR3 has 15 amino acids. V lost 1 base and J lost 6, with 16 bases in between. CDR1 SGHRS and CDR2 YFSETQ come from the germline V gene. The CDR3 sequence: CASSLSRTGGDGYTF. In DNA form, the CDR3 reads TGCGCCAGCAGCTTGTCAAGGACGGGGGGGGATGGCTACACCTTC.

The J gene is TRBJ2-1, the V gene TRBV9, with TRBD1 matching 9 bases. This CDR3 comprises 14 residues. The germline V gene has CDR1 SGDLS and CDR2 YYNGEE. The ends lost 3 bases at V and 10 bases at J; junction bases unmatched: 8. In DNA form, the CDR3 reads TGTGCCAGCAGCGGGGGGACAGGGACAACCGAGCAGTTCTTC. It translates to CASSGGTGTTEQFF.

The chain carries TRBV5-6 and TRBJ2-3; 9 bases align to TRBD2. Per germline, CDR1 SGHDT and CDR2 YYEEEE. The CDR3 length is 15 residues. Germline trimming cut 3 bases from V and 4 bases from J; bases unmatched to any gene: 6. This CDR3 is CASSYSTSGPDTQYF. The CDR3 DNA is TGTGCCAGCAGCTATTCGACTAGCGGTCCAGATACGCAGTATTTT.

The chain combines TRBV7-9 with TRBJ2-7; 7 positions match TRBD1. Looked up from germline, CDR1 is SEHNR and CDR2 is FQNEAQ (reference sequence). The junction had 10 bases not matched to a gene; V was cut back by 3 bases and J by 5 bases. This CDR3 spans 15 amino acids. DNA for the CDR3: TGTGCCAGCAGCTTGTCCGGGACAGAAGGTCACGAGCAGTACTTC. This sequence encodes CASSLSGTEGHEQYF.

Regarding this clone: The same CDR3 can be traced to other DNA sequences in this sample. The V and J genes are TRBV28 and TRBJ2-5; D not certain. The CDR3 runs 13 residues. The germline V and J ends were trimmed by 1 base and 2 bases, with 5 bases remaining between them. Germline V gene sequence: CDR1 MDHEN, CDR2 SYDVKM. The CDR3 region is CASSLSRQETQYF. CDR3 sequence (DNA): TGTGCCAGCAGTTTATCTAGACAAGAGACCCAGTACTTC. Looking up the rest from reference TRBV28 and TRBJ2-5 gives the full variable domain: DVKVTQSSRYLVKRTGEKVFLECVQDMDHENMFWYRQDPGLGLRLIYFSYDVKMKEKGDIPEGYSVSREKKERFSLILESASTNQTSMYLCASSLSRQETQYFGPGTRLLVL.

The chain employs TRBV2 and TRBJ2-7, with TRBD1 matching over 9 bases. The V gene's germline CDR1 is SNHLY and CDR2 FYNNEI. The ends lost 0 bases at V and 6 bases at J; junction bases unmatched: 9. The CDR3 totals 16 residues. DNA of the CDR3: TGTGCCAGCAGTGAAGCGAACAGGGGGCAGGGTGGCGAGCAGTACTTC. Translated, it gives CASSEANRGQGGEQYF.

This chain connects TRBV19 to TRBJ2-7, with TRBD1 matching over 9 bases. Germline values: CDR1 LNHDA, CDR2 SQIVND (reference sequence). The junction had 5 bases not matched to a gene; V was cut back by 3 bases and J by 5 bases. There are 14 residues in the CDR3. The CDR3 loop is CASSITGGLHEQYF. CDR3 sequence (DNA): TGTGCCAGTAGTATTACAGGGGGCTTACACGAGCAGTACTTC.

This chain connects TRBV4-2 to TRBJ2-7; D is perhaps TRBD2 (5 bases). The CDR3 is made up of 14 amino acids. From germline, CDR1 is LGHNA and CDR2 YNFKEQ. The germline V and J ends were trimmed by 5 bases and 7 bases, with 18 bases remaining between them. Written as DNA, the CDR3 is TGTGCCAGCAGCTATGGCGGGCGTGACGAAGAGCAGTACTTC. Protein: CASSYGGRDEEQYF.

The CDR3 protein is CASSVGGGASGSVETQYF. The CDR3 nucleotides read TGTGCCAGCAGCGTAGGGGGAGGGGCTAGCGGGAGTGTGGAGACCCAGTACTTC. The chain links TRBV9 to TRBJ2-5, with 10 positions matching TRBD2. The CDR3 extends over 18 amino acids. After removal of 0 bases from V and 5 bases from J, the junction contained 13 bases not matched to a gene. Germline CDR1 SGDLS, CDR2 YYNGEE. Filled out from reference TRBV9 and TRBJ2-5, the complete variable domain reads DSGVTQTPKHLITATGQRVTLRCSPRSGDLSVYWYQQSLDQGLQFLIQYYNGEERAKGNILERFSAQQFPDLHSELNLSSLELGDSALYFCASSVGGGASGSVETQYFGPGTRLLVL.

The chain uses TRBV7-2 and TRBJ1-4, with unresolved D. The CDR3 loop spans 14 amino acids. V lost 5 bases, J lost 6 bases, and 13 bases lay in between. Germline CDR1 and CDR2: SGHTA and FQGNSA. CDR3 sequence: CASSPRYTDEKLFF. The CDR3 bases are TGTGCCAGCAGCCCCCGTTATACGGATGAAAAACTGTTTTTT.

The rearrangement uses TRBV4-1 and TRBJ2-7; 13 bases map to TRBD2. The junction had 7 bases not matched to a gene; V was cut back by 0 bases and J by 5 bases. Looked up from germline, CDR1 is MGHRA and CDR2 is YSYEKL. The CDR3 length is 17 residues. The CDR3 sequence: CASSQEKLAGGPDEQYF. The CDR3 bases are TGCGCCAGCAGCCAAGAGAAACTAGCGGGAGGGCCTGACGAGCAGTACTTC.

The V and J genes are TRBV4-2 and TRBJ1-4; possibly TRBD1 for D (6 bases). V was shortened by 0 bases and J by 7 bases, with 15 bases between the two germline ends. The germline CDR1 and CDR2 sequences are LGHNA and YNFKEQ. There are 16 residues in the CDR3. CDR3 residues: CASSQDQARGPEKLFF. The CDR3 DNA reads TGTGCCAGCAGCCAAGATCAGGCCAGGGGCCCTGAAAAACTGTTTTTT.

This chain uses TRBV7-8 with TRBJ2-7; 11 bases are a match to TRBD2. CDR1 is SGHVS and CDR2 is FQNEAQ in the germline V gene. The CDR3 sequence is 17 residues long. V shed 2 bases, J shed 2 bases, and the junction held 8 bases outside the gene matches. This chain's CDR3 is CASSLRSGTSGTYEQYF. CDR3 nucleotides: TGTGCCAGCAGCTTAAGGTCCGGGACTAGCGGAACCTACGAGCAGTACTTC.

This chain links TRBV9 with TRBJ2-2; 9 nucleotides line up with TRBD2. CDR1 SGDLS and CDR2 YYNGEE come from the germline V gene. Germline trimming cut 3 bases from V and 4 bases from J; bases unmatched to any gene: 10. This CDR3 comprises 17 residues. CDR3 nucleotide sequence: TGTGCCAGCAGCGATAATAGCGGGAGCGGGGGCACCGGGGAGCTGTTTTTT. This gives the protein CASSDNSGSGGTGELFF.

The chain is built from TRBV28 and TRBJ2-7; perhaps TRBD1 as D (6 bases). The V gene lost 5 bases and the J gene lost 6 bases, with 20 bases spanning the gap. The CDR3 is 15 amino acids. Looked up from germline, CDR1 is MDHEN and CDR2 is SYDVKM. As DNA, the CDR3 is TGTGCCAGCAGTCCTCGGGGTGGGGGCCGGGGCGAGCAGTACTTC. Its translation is CASSPRGGGRGEQYF.

The rearrangement uses TRBV5-4 and TRBJ2-1, with 8 bases matching TRBD1. The CDR3 sequence is 15 residues long. Germline V gene lookup returns CDR1 SGHNT and CDR2 YYREEE (reference sequence). The V segment lost 0 bases and the J segment 6 bases; nucleotides outside the gene matches: 5. The CDR3 region has the DNA TGTGCCAGCAGCTTGGGGCAGGGGGCGATCAATGAGCAGTTCTTC. Its translation: CASSLGQGAINEQFF. The full variable domain, rest sourced from reference TRBV5-4 and TRBJ2-1, is ETGVTQSPTHLIKTRGQQVTLRCSSQSGHNTVSWYQQALGQGPQFIFQYYREEENGRGNFPPRFSGLQFPNYSSELNVNALELDDSALYLCASSLGQGAINEQFFGPGTRLTVL.

The chain joins TRBV2 to TRBJ2-5, with a weak D call TRBD2 (5 bases). Trimming removed 7 bases from V and 5 bases from J, with 17 bases in between. In germline, CDR1 is SNHLY, CDR2 FYNNEI. The CDR3 totals 14 residues. The CDR3: CASKRSGIGETQYF. The CDR3 DNA reads TGTGCCAGCAAAAGGTCGGGAATAGGGGAGACCCAGTACTTC.